What follows describes a single T cell receptor (beta chain). These data come from a study of T cell changes during pregnancy in multiple sclerosis. CDR3 length: 13 amino acids. Germline values: CDR1 SGHRS, CDR2 YFSETQ. The V gene lost 5 bases and the J gene lost 4 bases, with 10 bases spanning the gap. The data were produced by immunoSEQ multiplex PCR, yet TCRdb's version contains in-frame clones alone and is incomplete. The sample comprises 43,000 or so clones, about 90% of which are singletons, and roughly 2% rests with the top ten. The chain uses TRBV5-1 and TRBJ2-1; the D gene is possibly TRBD2 (6 bases). Sequenced material: peripheral blood, taken in the first trimester of pregnancy. The TCR sequence derives from a female donor with multiple sclerosis, enrolled in a pregnancy study. CDR3 bases: TGCGCCAGCAGGTCCGGGGGATACAATGAGCAGTTCTTC. Translating gives CASRSGGYNEQFF.